This entry is about one T cell receptor (beta chain). Trimming cost V 5 bases and J 6 bases; bases outside gene matches: 8. Per germline, CDR1 MNHNS and CDR2 SASEGT. There are 15 residues in the CDR3. This specimen comes from a study of blood T cell repertoires in COVID-19. Generated by immunoSEQ multiplex PCR, the TCRdb table keeps only in-frame clones and is missing some. The sample has over 85,000 clones, around 89% seen once; the top ten hold approximately 3.4%. The TCR sequence derives from a woman between 45 and 65 years old with acute or convalescent COVID-19. This sequence joins TRBV6-1 and TRBJ1-5, with 9 bases that match TRBD1. The specimen sequenced was peripheral blood. The CDR3 sequence is CASSPGGTGSQPQHF. In DNA, the CDR3 is TGTGCCAGCAGTCCTGGCGGGACAGGGAGTCAGCCCCAGCATTTT.